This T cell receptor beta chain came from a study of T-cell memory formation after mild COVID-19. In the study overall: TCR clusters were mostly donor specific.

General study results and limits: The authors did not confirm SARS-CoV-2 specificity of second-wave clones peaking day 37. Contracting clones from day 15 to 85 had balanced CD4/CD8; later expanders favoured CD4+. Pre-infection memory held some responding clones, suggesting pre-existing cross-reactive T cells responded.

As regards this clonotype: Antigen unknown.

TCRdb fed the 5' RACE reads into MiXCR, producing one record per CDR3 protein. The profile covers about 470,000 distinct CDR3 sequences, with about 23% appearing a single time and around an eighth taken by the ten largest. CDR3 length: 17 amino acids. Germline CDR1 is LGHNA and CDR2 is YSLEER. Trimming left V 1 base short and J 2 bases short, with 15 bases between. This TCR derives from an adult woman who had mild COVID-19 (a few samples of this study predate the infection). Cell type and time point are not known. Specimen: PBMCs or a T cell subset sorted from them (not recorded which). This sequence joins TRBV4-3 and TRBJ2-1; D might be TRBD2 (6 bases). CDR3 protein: CASSQAPRSGAYNEQFF. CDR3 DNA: TGCGCCAGCAGCCAAGCACCGCGTAGCGGTGCCTACAATGAGCAGTTCTTC.